This T cell receptor beta chain was found in a study of T cells in Graves' hyperthyroidism and ophthalmopathy (dated by TCRdb to the late 2010s). Regarding the study in general: Peripheral blood was sampled at the time of initial diagnosis, prior to any treatment. The study also compared thyroid tissue and blood T-cell repertoires from five or six Graves' hyperthyroidism patients. To identify distinguishing TCR V-J signatures, a discovery cohort of about 100 patients was used, comprising 43 with Graves' ophthalmopathy and approximately 58 with stable Graves' hyperthyroidism. Prospective prediction of ophthalmopathy was tested in an independent validation cohort consisting of about 20 hyperthyroidism patients and some 17 patients who later progressed to ophthalmopathy. The 100 or so discovery patients were randomly split 7:3 into training and test sets. After sampling, hyperthyroidism patients received methimazole starting at 30 mg daily, and ophthalmopathy patients received high-dose intravenous methylprednisolone. The paper describes TCR Vbeta CDR3 sequencing of roughly 130 peripheral blood samples, made up of some 42 ophthalmopathy patients, more than 70 hyperthyroidism patients and roughly 17 progressor patients.

TCR beta CDR3 regions were amplified from RNA transcripts. The TCR CDR3 was subjected to a first round of RT-PCR using the HTBI primer set and the Qiagen OneStep RT-PCR kit. Libraries were constructed in a second round of multiplex PCR, after which size selection and purification were performed. Paired-end sequencing of the libraries was performed with 100 bp reads on an Illumina HiSeq2000. Processing in the source paper ran as follows. Raw data were processed with SOAPnuke, discarding reads with adapters, uncalled bases, mean Phred below 15, or no exact constant-primer or identifier match. High-quality paired reads were merged with COPE v1.2.5, and unique nucleotide sequences were defined as clonotypes. MiTCR v1.1 was used to align the clonotypes against IMGT TRBV, TRBD and TRBJ reference segments. Only V-J combinations with frequency above 0.0001, covering 99% to 99.2% of repertoires, were analysed. The TCS score was defined as F50 (clonal expansion) divided by E x V (chaos), with BLOSUM62-based TCRdist calculated between CDR3 peptides within each V-J. Welch's t-statistics and random forest reduced fewer than 600 V-J features to 13, which were used in a naive Bayes classifier (R e1071). TCRdb itself trimmed the public reads at Q25 with fastp, ran MiXCR and retained productive beta chains. Rows are combined by CDR3 protein, so each entry shows the most common genes and DNA. The authors' filters were not applied to this entry. The sample table holds fewer than 500,000 distinct CDR3 sequences, of which about 15% were seen once. The ten largest account for 15% to 20% of the sample.

This clonotype appeared many times. Its antigen is not yet known. Base-call qualities are not available, and no considerably larger clone is one nucleotide away. In the ophthalmopathy patients, disease was moderately to severely active, with a Clinical Activity Score of 3 or more, a NOSPECS grade of 4 or more, and a duration of less than 3 months. The study excluded patients with uncontrolled infections, other autoimmune diseases, pregnancy or lactation. Diagnoses relied on clinical symptoms, serum thyroxine and TRAb, thyroid ultrasound and orbital computed tomography. PBMCs were separated from around 9.1 ml of fresh peripheral blood using Ficoll-Paque density gradient centrifugation. Total RNA was extracted with Trizol reagent, and quality was checked on an Agilent 2100 Bioanalyzer. Between the V and J ends, shortened by 4 bases and 7 bases respectively, the junction contains 10 bases. Including cysteine and phenylalanine, the CDR3 has 13 amino acids. CDR3 DNA only is kept here, 39 bases in frame from base 1. The germline V gene (reference sequence) yields MNHEY for CDR1 and SMNVEV for CDR2.

Points the paper makes about the study in general: Most expanded thyroid clonotypes (frequency above 0.001) were also detected in blood, suggesting blood repertoires may reflect thyroid immune responses. During validation, the model predicted progression to ophthalmopathy a median of roughly six months ahead of onset, with around 71% sensitivity and more than 72% specificity. A model built on a 13 V-J signature distinguished ophthalmopathy from stable hyperthyroidism, reaching over 85% sensitivity and around 81% specificity in cross-validation and 80%/75% in testing. Sample size was not statistically predetermined, and investigators were not blinded to group allocation.

The TCR was taken from a woman in her 30s with Graves' ophthalmopathy. The rearranged segments are TRBV27 and TRBJ1-4; the D gene is possibly TRBD1, with 6 bases matching. The sample taken for sequencing was blood. The DNA sequence is TGTGCCAGCAGTTGGGGGGCGCGTGAAAAACTGTTTTTT. Its protein is CASSWGAREKLFF.